This T cell receptor beta chain was sequenced during a study of OX40 agonist ivuxolimab in advanced cancers. The method was immunoSEQ multiplex PCR; TCRdb's version includes in-frame clones alone and lacks a portion of them. The table lists 75,000 to 95,000 clones, around 85% of them singletons. The table lists this clone with a few counts. Trimming removed 7 bases from V and 6 bases from J; junction bases left unmatched: 7. Germline V CDR1 and CDR2: MGHRA, YSYEKL. The CDR3 contains 14 residues. The sequence was obtained from an adult with an advanced solid tumor such as melanoma, head and neck, liver or kidney cancer. The specimen comprised CD4+ or CD8+ T cells sorted from blood, sampled in a trial of the OX40 agonist ivuxolimab. The genes are TRBV4-1 and TRBJ2-2, with 8 bases identical to TRBD1. The CDR3 is CASKGQGGPGELFF. CDR3 coding DNA: TGCGCCAGCAAAGGACAGGGAGGTCCCGGGGAGCTGTTTTTT.